The 16 T cell receptor beta chains reported below all come from one sample, sequenced in a study of post-analysis software for immune sequencing data. Study results and limitations: Compared with controls, patients had more of about 5 TRBV segments, including TRBV5-6, TRBV5-1 and TRBV20-1.

No antigen has been identified for these receptors. Prepared TCR beta cDNA libraries contained unique molecular identifiers. TCRdb analysed the PCR reads with MiXCR anew, one entry per CDR3 protein. The data hold 700,000 to 800,000 distinct CDR3 sequences, with 25% to 30% observed a single time. The sequenced sample was blood. The receptors originated from a girl aged 10-17 years with multiple sclerosis.

This clonotype was picked up a small number of times. This sequence joins TRBV20-1 and TRBJ1-1, with 7 bases matching TRBD1. The CDR3 contains 12 residues. Trimming at V came to 3 bases and at J to 4 bases, leaving 2 bases not matched to a gene. The germline V gene has CDR1 DFQATT and CDR2 SNEGSKA (reference sequence). This chain's CDR3 is CSASRTGTEAFF. Here the CDR3 DNA reads TGCAGTGCTAGTCGGACAGGCACTGAAGCTTTCTTT.

This clonotype was picked up a small number of times. The chain links TRBV2 to TRBJ1-1, with 8 nucleotides matching TRBD1. The germline V gene has CDR1 SNHLY and CDR2 FYNNEI. The J segment lost 5 bases and the V segment lost 6 bases, leaving 8 bases of the junction unmatched. This CDR3 spans 14 amino acids. The CDR3 DNA sequence: TGTGCCAGCAGAGTGGACAGGGACCGGACTGAAGCTTTCTTT. It codes for CASRVDRDRTEAFF.

This clonotype was found a few times. The chain recombines TRBV6-5 with TRBJ1-2; 12 positions match TRBD1. This CDR3 is 15 amino acids long. Looked up from germline, CDR1 is MNHEY and CDR2 is SVGAGI. The V segment lost 2 bases and the J segment 8 bases; nucleotides outside the gene matches: 6. CDR3 coding DNA: TGTGCCAGCAGTTACGCCACCGGGACAGGGGGCGGCTACACCTTC. This encodes CASSYATGTGGGYTF.

The V and J genes are TRBV20-1 and TRBJ1-5; D remains ambiguous. Germline-derived CDR1 and CDR2 are DFQATT and SNEGSKA (reference sequence). V lost 6 bases to trimming and J lost 3 bases, with 15 bases between them. The CDR3 has 14 residues. For the CDR3, the DNA is TGCAGTGCAGGCGGGCGGCGTACCAATCAGCCCCAGCATTTT. It is translated as CSAGGRRTNQPQHF.

V gene TRBV20-1 combines with J gene TRBJ1-5; a possible D gene is TRBD1 (5 bases). There are 14 residues in the CDR3. Germline lookup yields CDR1 DFQATT and CDR2 SNEGSKA (reference sequence). V shed 4 bases and J shed 6 bases, with 16 bases lying between them. In DNA form, the CDR3 reads TGCAGTGCTACAGGGTCGGTAGCAGGTCAGCCCCAGCATTTT. Translation gives CSATGSVAGQPQHF.

This clonotype has more than one count but fewer than ten. The CDR3 DNA follows: TGTGCCAGCAGCTTTGCGACTAGCGGGGGCCGTCAGCAAGAGACCCAGTACTTC. Its protein product is CASSFATSGGRQQETQYF. V usage is TRBV7-8 and J usage is TRBJ2-5; 12 bases line up with TRBD2. The V gene's germline CDR1 is SGHVS and CDR2 FQNEAQ. The CDR3 runs 18 residues. V shed 3 bases and J 2 bases; nucleotides not matched to a gene: 10.

At least ten counts were recorded for this clonotype. The genes are TRBV6-5 and TRBJ1-2, with TRBD1 identical over 9 bases. The J segment lost 8 bases and the V segment lost 6 bases, leaving 7 bases of the junction unmatched. The length of the CDR3 is 13 residues. CDR1 MNHEY and CDR2 SVGAGI come from the germline V gene. This chain's CDR3 is CASRKGTGNGYTF. The CDR3 DNA reads TGTGCCAGCAGGAAAGGGACAGGGAACGGCTACACCTTC.

V gene TRBV10-3 combines with J gene TRBJ2-7; TRBD2 matches 11 bases. J was trimmed by 2 bases and V by 8 bases; bases with no gene match: 11. The CDR3 has 16 residues. The germline gives CDR1 ENHRY, CDR2 SYGVKD. CDR3 residues: CAIQSERLAGTYEQYF. The CDR3 DNA is TGTGCCATCCAGAGCGAGAGACTAGCGGGAACCTACGAGCAGTACTTC.

The chain joins TRBV20-1 to TRBJ1-1; a possible D gene is TRBD1 (5 bases). CDR1 and CDR2 (germline): DFQATT, SNEGSKA (reference sequence). The length of the CDR3 is 12 residues. V lost 3 bases, J lost 6 bases, and 11 bases lay in between. CDR3 protein: CSASSGTSEAFF. CDR3 coding DNA: TGCAGTGCTAGCTCCGGGACGTCTGAAGCTTTCTTT.

This clonotype was seen ten or more times. The rearrangement uses TRBV29-1 and TRBJ2-3; D is ambiguous. Germline-derived CDR1 and CDR2 are SQVTM and ANQGSEA. There are 14 residues in the CDR3. Trimming left V 6 bases short and J 6 bases short, with 19 bases between. The CDR3 protein is CSVAGWAPIDTQYF. The CDR3 DNA reads TGCAGCGTGGCTGGTTGGGCCCCTATTGATACGCAGTATTTT.

This clonotype came up a few times. The V and J genes are TRBV20-1 and TRBJ2-6; 7 nucleotides align to TRBD1. V was clipped by 5 bases and J by 0 bases; unmatched bases: 10. CDR1 and CDR2 from the germline V gene are DFQATT and SNEGSKA (reference sequence). The CDR3 consists of 17 residues. DNA of the CDR3: TGCAGTGCTTGGGGTCGGGACAGAGACTCTGGGGCCAACGTCCTGACTTTC. Amino acids: CSAWGRDRDSGANVLTF.

The V and J genes are TRBV12-3 or TRBV12-4 and TRBJ2-7; 8 bases are shared with TRBD1. The CDR3 runs 14 residues. V was clipped by 7 bases and J by 3 bases; unmatched bases: 8. CDR3 amino acids: CASTYPGQVYEQYF. CDR3 nucleotides: TGTGCCAGCACATACCCGGGACAGGTCTACGAGCAGTACTTC.

This clonotype was counted a few times. The chain employs TRBV14 and TRBJ2-1; 12 positions agree with TRBD2. V gave up 4 bases and J gave up 10 bases; unmatched junction bases: 8. Germline loops: CDR1 SGHDN, CDR2 FVKESK. This CDR3 has 15 amino acids. In DNA, the CDR3 is TGTGCCAGCAGCCCGACTAGCGGGAGATCCTACGAGCAGTTCTTC. Residues: CASSPTSGRSYEQFF. Looking up the rest from reference TRBV14 and TRBJ2-1 gives the full variable domain: EAGVTQFPSHSVIEKGQTVTLRCDPISGHDNLYWYRRVMGKEIKFLLHFVKESKQDESGMPNNRFLAERTGGTYSTLKVQPAELEDSGVYFCASSPTSGRSYEQFFGPGTRLTVL.

This clonotype was detected only a few times. The limits of the CDR3 on the DNA are not certain, so only TCRdb's listed CDR3 is given. V usage is TRBV11-2 and J usage is TRBJ2-3; the table's D call TRBD1 went unverified against the DNA. Germline V gives CDR1 SGHAT, CDR2 FQNNGV. The CDR3 adds up to 15 amino acids, both ends counted. The chain's CDR3 is CASSFGQGAPDTRYF.

The chain uses TRBV5-1 and TRBJ2-1, with D tentatively TRBD1 (5 bases). The CDR3 is made up of 16 amino acids. The V and J ends lost 4 bases and 3 bases respectively, with 17 bases between them. The V gene's germline CDR1 is SGHRS and CDR2 YFSETQ. This CDR3 reads CASSPRVTANYNEQFF. CDR3 sequence (DNA): TGCGCCAGCAGCCCTAGGGTGACAGCTAACTACAATGAGCAGTTCTTC.

The genes are TRBV20-1 and TRBJ2-7; 7 positions match TRBD2. Looked up from germline, CDR1 is DFQATT and CDR2 is SNEGSKA (reference sequence). The CDR3 is 12 amino acids. The trim removed 3 bases at V and 7 bases at J, leaving 6 bases unmatched. The DNA of the CDR3 is TGCAGTGCTAGTCGGGAGGACAATGAGCAGTACTTC. It encodes CSASREDNEQYF.